This T cell receptor (beta chain) was captured in a study of early T cells in non-severe SARS-CoV-2 infection. About this clonotype: Its cognate antigen is unknown.

Findings of the study overall: Using VDJdb, the matching emphasized anti-spike CD8 responses while missing private and CD4 specificities.

With V trimmed by 4 bases and J by 6 bases, 4 bases remained unmatched. CDR1 is SGHVS and CDR2 is FNYEAQ in the germline V gene. This CDR3 comprises 14 residues. TCRdb redid the calling of the 5' RACE reads with MiXCR, one entry per CDR3 protein. Of roughly 56,000 distinct CDR3 sequences in the sample, less than 15% were seen once. The sample was whole blood, taken at baseline. The chain carries TRBV7-6 and TRBJ1-2, with TRBD1 matching 11 bases. The clonotype comes from an adult who was a healthcare worker with PCR-confirmed SARS-CoV-2 infection or an uninfected control (not recorded which). CDR3 protein: CASSSGQGADGYTF. The CDR3 DNA reads as TGTGCCAGCAGCTCAGGACAGGGGGCAGATGGCTACACCTTC.